Listed below are T cell receptor beta chains from one sample, sequenced in a study of T-cell memory formation after mild COVID-19. TCRdb ran MiXCR on the 5' RACE reads and lists one entry per CDR3 protein. The table includes 350,000 to 500,000 distinct CDR3 sequences, 15% to 25% detected once. The sequencing input was PBMCs or a T cell subset sorted from them (not recorded which). These receptors were collected from an adult woman who had mild COVID-19 (a few samples of this study predate the infection). Cell type and time point are not known. Both conserved end residues are part of each CDR3. The D gene is left open where the match is weak. The size entry is marked missing in some rows and otherwise reads once, few, many or a size class.

TRBJ2-4	few	.	17	TRBV14	CASSQHRGSRGKNIQYF	TGTGCCAGCAGCCAACACCGGGGCTCGCGTGGCAAAAACATTCAGTACTTC
TRBJ1-5	.	TRBD1	16	TRBV6-5	CASSYSGTGSNQPQHF	TGTGCCAGCAGTTACTCCGGGACAGGGAGCAATCAGCCCCAGCATTTT
TRBJ2-3	few	.	13	TRBV7-2	CASSFPATDTQYF	TGTGCCAGCAGCTTCCCAGCCACAGATACGCAGTATTTT
TRBJ1-1	few	.	15	TRBV20-1	CSAPRGRTDYTEAFF	TGCAGTGCGCCAAGAGGCCGGACAGATTACACTGAAGCTTTCTTT
TRBJ1-2	.	.	12	TRBV12-3/TRBV12-4	CASSPRGHGYTF	TGTGCCAGCAGCCCCCGGGGCCATGGCTACACCTTC
TRBJ2-5	few	.	15	TRBV20-1	CSAEEGWREEETQYF	TGCAGTGCTGAAGAAGGTTGGAGGGAGGAAGAGACCCAGTACTTC
TRBJ2-6	.	.	19	TRBV5-1	CASGGGGTAHTSGANVLTF	TGCGCCAGCGGAGGAGGAGGAACAGCTCACACCTCTGGGGCCAACGTCCTGACTTTC
TRBJ2-1	few	.	14	TRBV12-3/TRBV12-4	CASSFDRTYNEQFF	TGTGCCAGCAGTTTCGACAGGACCTACAATGAGCAGTTCTTC
TRBJ2-1	few	TRBD2	14	TRBV5-1	CASSFGTSGDEQFF	TGCGCCAGCAGCTTCGGGACTAGCGGGGATGAGCAGTTCTTC
TRBJ1-1	.	.	12	TRBV28	CVVGESRTEAFF	TGTGTCGTGGGGGAATCACGGACTGAAGCTTTCTTT
TRBJ2-7	.	.	14	TRBV7-6	CASSLEQGNYEQYF	TGTGCCAGCAGCTTAGAACAGGGAAACTACGAGCAGTACTTC
TRBJ2-7	.	.	11	TRBV20-1	CSAPVSYEQYF	TGCAGTGCCCCAGTCAGCTACGAGCAGTACTTC